Below, one T cell receptor beta chain is given with its context. It has no known antigen specificity. No clone much larger than this one lies a single base away; base qualities are absent. What this sample's time point label stands for: cycle 1 day 1 (C1D1), immediately before nivolumab initiation. Every trial patient had relapsed following autologous stem cell transplantation, and prior brentuximab vedotin exposure was what differed among cohorts A, B and C. A total of roughly 60 patients with relapsed/refractory classical Hodgkin lymphoma made up the trial cohort, and each patient's best overall response was complete response, partial response or progressive disease. Trial patients were treated with single-agent nivolumab in the multi-cohort phase II CheckMate 205 trial. An independent review committee assessed best overall response by applying the 2007 International Working Group response criteria. Trial PBMCs were collected just before the start of nivolumab (C1D1) and during therapy at cycle 2 day 1 and cycle 4 day 1. Peripheral blood was collected in 8 mL Vacutainer Cell Preparation Tubes, from which PBMCs were isolated by centrifugation and then cryopreserved.

CDR1 and CDR2 are drawn from the germline V gene: SGHDN, FVKESK. The CDR3 holds 13 amino acids from the cysteine to the phenylalanine. Only the CDR3 DNA stays, 39 bases, in frame from base 1. A distance of 13 bases separates the germline ends of V and J, which lose 11 bases and 0 bases respectively. The Qiagen DNeasy kit was used to extract genomic DNA from unsorted PBMCs and from the negatively selected CD4+ and CD8+ fractions. TCR beta CDR3 regions were amplified by immunoSEQ multiplex PCR using primers annealing to V and J segments. A synthetic immune receptor repertoire was used to minimize amplification bias, and any residual bias was removed computationally once sequencing was done. On the study's bioinformatics: Custom Python scripts were used to quantify repertoire diversity as the Shannon entropy index. Unsorted, CD4+ and CD8+ repertoires were analyzed separately, except in combined analyses where CD4+ and CD8+ sequences were merged in silico. A clone was considered expanded if an increase in frequency of at least 2-fold after treatment relative to C1D1 was found, and a pseudocount of 0.5 was applied to clones undetected at baseline. Singleton clones were defined as clones with 0 or 1 copy at C1D1, and non-singleton clones were defined as clones with 2 or more copies. By matching protein sequences in sorted samples from the same patient, clones expanded in unsorted samples were annotated as CD4+, CD8+ or unknown. Wilcoxon tests were applied to paired samples to test diversity changes from C1D1 to C4D1. Here the immuneACCESS table is served through TCRdb, limited to in-frame sequences with V and J called. Missing clones are a known gap in these copies; in checked studies unresolved V genes cover under half, and the rest lacks a known reason. D and trimming come from the DNA, and the V and J calls and clone size come from that table. Here the sample has nearly 55,000 clones; over 70% occur a single time. The ten largest clones represent approximately 15% of the sample.

This entry belongs to a study of PD-1 blockade in classical Hodgkin lymphoma (dated by TCRdb to about 2020). Study-level background: Nivolumab dosing was 3 mg/kg intravenously every 2 weeks, continuing until either disease progression or unacceptable toxicity. To define a peripheral blood immune signature of response to PD-1 blockade in classical Hodgkin lymphoma, the study combined TCR beta sequencing with CyTOF. Results the study describes overall, beyond this receptor: Lower diversity was observed in patients in whom nivolumab was started less than 1 year after ASCT, and these patients were excluded from later analyses so that confounding by immune reconstitution would be avoided. CD4+ but not CD8+ TCR diversity rose significantly by C4D1 (p=0.0027 vs p=0.16), most apparent in complete responders (p=0.02). The study was limited to a single clinical trial cohort, and causes of repertoire differences, possibly disease activity or prior therapy, remained undefined. Trial patients achieving complete response had baseline diversity similar to newly diagnosed patients, whereas partial responders and progressors had significantly lower diversity. Baseline TCR diversity was reported to be lower in newly diagnosed patients than in healthy donors and to be lower still in relapsed/refractory patients.

Sequences were derived from peripheral blood mononuclear cells (PBMCs), sampled at baseline. The chain couples TRBV14 to TRBJ1-1; the D gene is possibly TRBD1, with 5 bases matching. The TCR originated in a human donor with classical Hodgkin lymphoma. The CDR3 here reads CAPGPGLNTEAFF. The sequenced DNA: TGTGCCCCGGGGCCGGGGCTGAACACTGAAGCTTTCTTT. Reference TRBV14 and TRBJ1-1 proteins supply the regions before and after the CDR3; the full variable domain is: EAGVTQFPSHSVIEKGQTVTLRCDPISGHDNLYWYRRVMGKEIKFLLHFVKESKQDESGMPNNRFLAERTGGTYSTLKVQPAELEDSGVYFCAPGPGLNTEAFFGQGTRLTVV.